Sequencing of this TCR beta chain was carried out in a study of blood T cell repertoires in COVID-19. Across the study: Samples taken during acute and convalescent COVID-19 were collected in the United States, Italy and Spain. The analysed material was cDNA or gDNA that came from T cells, B-cell-depleted T cells, or PBMCs.

V gave up 1 base and J gave up 8 bases, with 7 bases separating them. The germline CDR1 and CDR2 sequences are LGHDT and YNNKEL (reference sequence). The CDR3 has 12 amino acids. Source study methods: It was from reference gene primer amplification that nucleated cell counts were estimated. Profiling relied on immunoSEQ multiplex PCR, and the TCRdb table lists in-frame clones only, not all of them. From that table come the V and J calls and clone size; the DNA was used to work out D and trimming. The repertoire includes 260,000 or so clones, about 80% of them detected once, and around 7.8% sits in the top ten.

The sample taken for sequencing was peripheral blood. The source is a human donor in a cohort sampled during active COVID-19. The J gene is TRBJ2-3, the V gene TRBV3-1 (or the pseudogene TRBV3-2); D gene uncertain. CDR3 residues: CASSQGDFTQYF. In DNA, the CDR3 is TGTGCCAGCAGCCAAGGAGATTTTACGCAGTATTTT.